Listed here are 29 T cell receptor beta chains from one sample, sequenced in a study of shared clonotypes between healthy human individuals (dated by TCRdb to between 2020 and 2021). The library relied on the immunoSEQ multiplex PCR assay. As stored in TCRdb, this immuneACCESS dataset retains in-frame rearrangements with V and J assigned. A fraction of the clones does not appear; measured against another copy, unresolved V genes explain less than half of the discrepancy, and the remainder lacks a known reason. Here the sample has around 88,000 clones; around 68% occur a single time. In total, the top ten clones hold approximately 46% of the sample. Sample: memory CD8+ T cells sorted from blood. The cell subset or site label of this sample denotes: CD45RO+ cells pooled with CCR7-negative TemRA cells. The receptors here all came from a man between 25 and 39 years old in good health.

This clone has ten or more counts. V and J are TRBV7-9 and TRBJ2-3; 10 bases match TRBD2. In germline, CDR1 is SEHNR, CDR2 FQNEAQ (reference sequence). The CDR3 has 17 amino acids. V shed 1 base and J 3 bases; nucleotides not matched to a gene: 7. This CDR3 is CASSLVSSGSGTDTQYF. The CDR3 bases are TGTGCCAGCAGCTTAGTGTCTAGCGGGAGTGGGACAGATACGCAGTATTTT.

The DNA of the CDR3 is TGTGCCAGCAGCTCGGGACAGGCACTTAACCGCTACGAGCAGTACTTC. Its translation: CASSSGQALNRYEQYF. This chain connects TRBV7-9 to TRBJ2-7; TRBD1 matches 8 bases. The CDR3 has 16 amino acids. Trimming cost V 4 bases and J 3 bases; bases outside gene matches: 11. CDR1 is SEHNR, CDR2 FQNEAQ, per germline (reference sequence).

There are many counts of this clone. Other nucleotide sequences in the sample specify the same CDR3. The chain uses TRBV10-1 and TRBJ2-1; D remains unclear. With 4 bases removed from V and 6 bases from J, the gap between germline ends came to 7 bases. In germline, CDR1 is WNHNN, CDR2 SYGVQD (reference sequence). This CDR3 is built from 12 residues. The CDR3 sequence is CASSGQANEQFF. The CDR3, as DNA: TGCGCCAGCAGTGGGCAGGCCAATGAGCAGTTCTTC.

The chain carries TRBV7-9 and TRBJ2-1, with unresolved D. The CDR3 loop spans 8 amino acids. Germline V gene data show CDR1 as SEHNR and CDR2 as FQNEAQ (reference sequence). The V end was cut by 2 bases, the J end by 13 bases, with 0 bases between. The chain's CDR3 is CASSLQFF. CDR3 coding DNA: TGTGCCAGCAGCTTACAGTTCTTC. Together with reference TRBV7-9 and TRBJ2-1, the CDR3 gives the full variable domain: DTGVSQNPRHKITKRGQNVTFRCDPISEHNRLYWYRQTLGQGPEFLTYFQNEAQLEKSRLLSDRFSAERPKGSFSTLEIQRTEQGDSAMYLCASSLQFFGPGTRLTVL.

The sample holds many counts of this clone. This chain connects TRBV7-9 to TRBJ2-2; 10 bases are a match to TRBD1. The CDR3 sequence is 15 residues long. Germline V lookup: CDR1 SEHNR, CDR2 FQNEAQ (reference sequence). With V trimmed by 5 bases and J by 5 bases, 5 bases remained unmatched. CDR3 amino acids: CASSPGQGDTGELFF. CDR3 nucleotide sequence: TGTGCCAGCAGCCCCGGACAGGGGGATACCGGGGAGCTGTTTTTT.

This chain uses TRBV13 with TRBJ2-7; 7 positions agree with TRBD1. CDR1 PRHDT and CDR2 FYEKMQ come from the germline V gene (reference sequence). Unmatched junction bases numbered 6, after V lost 5 bases and J lost 2 bases. This CDR3 contains 14 residues. CDR3 region: CASSGSGQPYEQYF. CDR3 coding DNA: TGTGCCAGCAGCGGCTCGGGACAGCCCTACGAGCAGTACTTC.

This chain joins TRBV14 and TRBJ1-2, with D perhaps TRBD1 (5 bases). The CDR3 is 14 residues long. V was cut by 0 bases and J by 7 bases, with 12 bases left in between. Germline values: CDR1 SGHDN, CDR2 FVKESK. The CDR3 region is CASSQDEGRGGYTF. The CDR3 coding sequence is TGTGCCAGCAGCCAAGATGAGGGGAGAGGTGGCTACACCTTC. Variable domain in full (rest from reference TRBV14 and TRBJ1-2): EAGVTQFPSHSVIEKGQTVTLRCDPISGHDNLYWYRRVMGKEIKFLLHFVKESKQDESGMPNNRFLAERTGGTYSTLKVQPAELEDSGVYFCASSQDEGRGGYTFGSGTRLTVV.

The V gene is TRBV27, the J gene TRBJ2-7; D not resolved. CDR3 length: 14 residues. Germline CDR1 is MNHEY and CDR2 is SMNVEV (reference sequence). The V gene lost 6 bases and the J gene lost 5 bases, with 17 bases spanning the gap. The DNA of the CDR3 is TGTGCCAGCAGATTAGGGCACGGGTGGAACGAGCAGTACTTC. It translates to CASRLGHGWNEQYF.

The CDR3 reads CASSLDRAWNTEAFF. CDR3 nucleotide sequence: TGTGCCAGCAGCTTAGACAGGGCGTGGAACACTGAAGCTTTCTTT. The J gene is TRBJ1-1, the V gene TRBV7-3, with 7 bases identical to TRBD1. Germline-derived CDR1 and CDR2 are SGHTA and FQGTGA. J gave up 1 base and V 2 bases, and 4 bases lay outside the gene matches. CDR3 length: 15 residues.

The CDR3 coding sequence is TGTGCCAGCAGTTTAAAGGAAGCAGTCTACGAGCAGTACTTC. The encoded protein is CASSLKEAVYEQYF. The chain combines TRBV27 with TRBJ2-7; unclear D gene. Trimming left V 2 bases short and J 3 bases short, with 11 bases between. The length of the CDR3 is 14 residues. CDR1 and CDR2 (germline): MNHEY, SMNVEV (reference sequence).

V and J are TRBV6-6 and TRBJ2-7, with D perhaps TRBD1 (6 bases). The length of the CDR3 is 12 residues. The germline V gene encodes CDR1 MNHNY and CDR2 SVGAGI (reference sequence). The V end lost 8 bases, the J end lost 0 bases, and 8 bases lay between the germline ends. The CDR3 sequence is CASRDISYEQYF. The CDR3 DNA reads TGTGCCAGCCGGGACATCTCCTACGAGCAGTACTTC.

This clone showed up many times. Other DNA sequences in this sample translate to the same CDR3. The chain uses TRBV28 and TRBJ2-7; no clear D. The length of the CDR3 is 12 residues. The V and J ends lost 6 bases and 2 bases respectively, with 8 bases between them. Germline V gives CDR1 MDHEN, CDR2 SYDVKM. CDR3 residues: CASRDLTYEQYF. The CDR3 DNA sequence: TGTGCCAGCAGGGACCTTACCTACGAGCAGTACTTC.

The chain is built from TRBV6-4 and TRBJ2-7; D possibly matches TRBD1 or TRBD2 (6 bases each). V was clipped by 0 bases and J by 9 bases, with 9 bases between them. The CDR3 covers 12 residues. Germline CDR1 MRHNA, CDR2 SNTAGT. The CDR3 sequence is CASSDSGGRQYF. CDR3 DNA sequence: TGTGCCAGCAGTGACTCAGGGGGGAGGCAGTACTTC.

J is TRBJ2-2 and V is TRBV7-8; TRBD2 agrees at 11 bases. Germline V lookup: CDR1 SGHVS, CDR2 FQNEAQ. J lost 10 bases, V lost 4 bases, and 11 bases had no gene match. The CDR3 runs to 16 residues. CDR3 in DNA: TGTGCCAGCAGCTCGGGACTAGCGGCCCCCTTAGTGGAGCTGTTTTTT. This translates into CASSSGLAAPLVELFF.

The table lists this clone with a few counts. The V gene is TRBV7-9, the J gene TRBJ1-4; D is perhaps TRBD1 (5 bases). Looked up from germline, CDR1 is SEHNR and CDR2 is FQNEAQ (reference sequence). The CDR3 runs 14 residues. Trimming took off 0 bases at V and 7 bases at J, with 9 bases between the two ends. Here the CDR3 reads CASSLAGTVEKLFF. In DNA, the CDR3 is TGTGCCAGCAGCTTAGCCGGGACTGTTGAAAAACTGTTTTTT.

This clone was detected only once. The chain links TRBV25-1 to TRBJ1-4; D unclear. CDR3 length: 12 residues. Trimming cost V 10 bases and J 5 bases, with 11 bases left between them. CDR1 is MGHDK and CDR2 is SYGVNS in the germline V gene. CDR3 in DNA: TGTGCCACCTCGACTCCGAATGAAAAACTGTTTTTT. Its protein is CATSTPNEKLFF.

The chain recombines TRBV13 with TRBJ2-2, with D possibly matching TRBD1 (5 bases). CDR1 is PRHDT and CDR2 is FYEKMQ in the germline V gene (reference sequence). This CDR3 has 16 amino acids. V was cut by 0 bases and J by 6 bases, with 14 bases left in between. The CDR3 is CASSLGPAGYSGELFF. DNA for the CDR3: TGTGCCAGCAGCTTAGGGCCGGCAGGGTATTCCGGGGAGCTGTTTTTT.

The rearrangement links TRBV27 to TRBJ1-2; D call uncertain. The germline V and J ends were trimmed by 5 bases and 2 bases, with 6 bases remaining between them. The germline V gene has CDR1 MNHEY and CDR2 SMNVEV (reference sequence). The length of the CDR3 is 12 residues. The CDR3 DNA follows: TGTGCCAGCAGTACGGACAACTATGGCTACACCTTC. Amino acid sequence: CASSTDNYGYTF.

This clone was counted once. The chain couples TRBV6-5 to TRBJ2-2; 7 nucleotides match TRBD2. Germline V gives CDR1 MNHEY, CDR2 SVGAGI. The length of the CDR3 is 14 residues. V shed 5 bases and J 6 bases; nucleotides not matched to a gene: 6. CDR3 nucleotides: TGTGCCAGCAGTGAACCTAGCGGACCCGGGGAGCTGTTTTTT. Protein product: CASSEPSGPGELFF.

V is TRBV7-9 and J is TRBJ2-5; 9 bases map to TRBD1. The germline V gene has CDR1 SEHNR and CDR2 FQNEAQ (reference sequence). V lost 5 bases to trimming and J lost 5 bases; unmatched junction nucleotides: 12. The CDR3 consists of 16 residues. CDR3 sequence reads: CASSPRQGVLRETQYF. The CDR3 DNA follows: TGTGCCAGCAGCCCTCGACAGGGGGTGCTACGGGAGACCCAGTACTTC.

Comment on this clone: The junction departs from germline at one end; a sequencing error may be responsible. Additional DNA sequences in this sample encode the identical CDR3. The chain recombines TRBV5-4 with TRBJ2-4; D could derive from TRBD1 or TRBD2 (5 bases each). This CDR3 region has 13 residues. Germline assignment: CDR1 SGHNT and CDR2 YYREEE (reference sequence). The CDR3 loop is CASSLPGRDIQYF. DNA of the CDR3: TGTGCCAGCAGCTTGCCAGGGAGAGACATTCAGTACTTT.

CDR3 loop: CATTWGDFYEQYF. CDR3 in DNA: TGTGCCACCACCTGGGGGGACTTTTACGAGCAGTACTTC. The rearrangement uses TRBV28 and TRBJ2-7, with D perhaps matching TRBD2 (6 bases). The V and J ends lost 10 bases and 4 bases respectively, with 17 bases between them. Germline assignment: CDR1 MDHEN and CDR2 SYDVKM. The length of the CDR3 is 13 residues.

This clone was observed a single time. The chain uses TRBV6-6 and TRBJ2-1; D gene unclear. Between the trimmed V and J ends, which lost 2 bases and 0 bases, there was a span of 8 bases. The germline V gene encodes CDR1 MNHNY and CDR2 SVGAGI (reference sequence). CDR3 size: 15 residues. CDR3 sequence (DNA): TGTGCCAGCAGTTACGACGGAAGCTCCTACAATGAGCAGTTCTTC. This encodes CASSYDGSSYNEQFF.

J is TRBJ1-1 and V is TRBV30; D gene unclear. Trimming took off 5 bases at V and 4 bases at J, with 8 bases between the two ends. The CDR3 extends over 11 amino acids. CDR1 is GTSNPN, CDR2 SVGIG, per germline (reference sequence). The CDR3 DNA reads TGTGCCTGGCGTAGAGTCACTGAAGCTTTCTTT. Amino acids: CAWRRVTEAFF.

V is TRBV6-6 and J is TRBJ2-1, with D possibly TRBD1 on 6 matching bases. Trimming took 8 bases from V and 8 from J, leaving 10 bases between them. The CDR3 contains 11 residues. Germline loops: CDR1 MNHNY, CDR2 SVGAGI (reference sequence). In nucleotides, the CDR3 is TGTGCCAGCCTCAACAGGGATGAGCAGTTCTTC. It encodes CASLNRDEQFF.

This clone was counted a few times. V and J are TRBV25-1 and TRBJ2-7; 9 bases fit TRBD1. V lost 6 bases and J lost 7; bases outside the gene matches: 10. This CDR3 is 14 amino acids long. Germline V lookup: CDR1 MGHDK, CDR2 SYGVNS. Here the CDR3 DNA reads TGTGCCAGCAGACCGGGACAGGGTATGAGGGAGCAGTACTTC. Its translation is CASRPGQGMREQYF.

The genes are TRBV28 and TRBJ2-2; 7 bases line up with TRBD2. Germline trimming cut 4 bases from V and 4 bases from J; bases unmatched to any gene: 15. Germline lookup yields CDR1 MDHEN and CDR2 SYDVKM. CDR3 length equals 18 residues. CDR3 loop: CASSSQTSVGGSTGELFF. CDR3 DNA: TGTGCCAGCAGTTCCCAAACTAGCGTGGGAGGGAGCACCGGGGAGCTGTTTTTT.

This rearrangement joins TRBV5-4 to TRBJ2-2; a weak D match, TRBD2 (6 bases). Germline loops: CDR1 SGHNT, CDR2 YYREEE (reference sequence). V shed 4 bases and J shed 6 bases, with 19 bases lying between them. This CDR3 comprises 16 residues. CDR3 DNA sequence: TGTGCCAGCAGCAAACCGGGACTCGCCGCCCCCGGGGAGCTGTTTTTT. Its protein product is CASSKPGLAAPGELFF.

This chain joins TRBV7-9 and TRBJ1-5, with D maybe TRBD1 (5 bases). Germline V lookup: CDR1 SEHNR, CDR2 FQNEAQ (reference sequence). The CDR3 runs to 15 residues. Trimming stripped 5 bases from V and 6 bases from J, with 17 bases between. The CDR3 DNA is TGTGCCAGCAGCGACGCCGGGACTAGGGGTCAGCCCCAGCATTTT. Its protein is CASSDAGTRGQPQHF.